This is a list of T cell receptor beta chains from one sample in a study of shared clonotypes between healthy human individuals. Profiling relied on immunoSEQ multiplex PCR, and the TCRdb table lists in-frame clones only, not all of them. The profile covers hundreds of thousands of clones, with 70% to 75% appearing a single time and 8.5% to 12% taken by the ten largest. Sequencing was done on a sample of memory CD4+ T cells sorted from blood. Receptors were obtained from a man aged 25-40 years in good health. Both conserved end residues are part of each CDR3. D genes are given only for firm matches. Expanded clones are given a class, and other clones once, few, many or no size at all.

TRBJ1-5 TRBV7-2 NA TRBD1 CASSLAPGQGAVSNQPQHF TGTGCCAGCAGCTTAGCACCGGGACAGGGGGCGGTGAGCAATCAGCCCCAGCATTTT
TRBJ1-2 TRBV28 NA TRBD1 CASSLWGTAGYTF TGTGCCAGCAGTTTGTGGGGGACAGCTGGCTACACCTTC
TRBJ1-1 TRBV5-1 NA NA CASSLAHRGGSGLNTEAFF TGCGCCAGCAGCTTGGCTCATAGGGGTGGATCAGGGTTGAACACTGAAGCTTTCTTT
TRBJ2-7 TRBV7-2 NA TRBD2 CASSLAGSGTYEQYF TGTGCCAGCAGCTTAGCGGGTAGCGGGACTTACGAGCAGTACTTC
TRBJ2-2 TRBV7-8 NA TRBD2 CASSPRRGGSGTGELFF TGTGCCAGCAGCCCCCGGCGGGGCGGGAGCGGCACCGGGGAGCTGTTTTTT
TRBJ2-3 TRBV14 NA NA CASSQDVIASTDTQYF TGTGCCAGCAGCCAAGACGTAATAGCTAGCACAGATACGCAGTATTTT
TRBJ2-7 TRBV5-4 NA TRBD1 CASSLKATGFYEQYF TGTGCCAGCAGCTTGAAGGCGACAGGGTTCTACGAGCAGTACTTC
TRBJ2-7 TRBV7-7 NA NA CASSPDVADEQYF TGTGCTAGCAGCCCAGACGTGGCAGACGAGCAGTACTTC
TRBJ2-2 TRBV4-3 few TRBD1 CASRRDRANTGELFF TGCGCCAGCAGGAGGGACAGGGCTAACACCGGGGAGCTGTTTTTT
TRBJ1-4 TRBV27 NA NA CASSGLGRMDNEKLFF TGTGCCAGCAGTGGGCTGGGGAGGATGGATAATGAAAAACTGTTTTTT
TRBJ2-1 TRBV2 many NA CASSAPDGGEQFF TGTGCCAGCAGCGCCCCGGACGGGGGTGAGCAGTTCTTC
TRBJ1-4 TRBV25-1 NA NA CASCRATNEKLFF TGTGCCAGCTGCAGGGCGACTAATGAAAAACTGTTTTTT
TRBJ2-1 TRBV7-2 many NA CASSLVGGRTYNEQFF TGTGCCAGCAGCTTAGTGGGGGGGCGAACCTACAATGAGCAGTTCTTC
TRBJ1-3 TRBV6-1 NA TRBD1 CASSGGQESSGNTIYF TGTGCCAGCAGTGGGGGACAGGAAAGCTCTGGAAACACCATATATTTT
TRBJ2-7 TRBV2 NA NA CASSGVGGPYEQYF TGTGCCAGCAGCGGGGTTGGGGGCCCCTACGAGCAGTACTTC
TRBJ1-1 TRBV7-3 NA NA CASSLTASLGTEAFF TGTGCCAGCAGCTTAACGGCCAGTCTGGGGACTGAAGCTTTCTTT
TRBJ2-1 TRBV18 once TRBD2 CASSPLAGDYNEQFF TGTGCCAGCTCACCGCTAGCGGGAGACTACAATGAGCAGTTCTTC
TRBJ1-1 TRBV5-4 NA NA CAHQAGGNTEAFF TGTGCCCATCAGGCGGGGGGGAACACTGAAGCTTTCTTT
TRBJ2-7 TRBV5-1 NA TRBD1 CASSTGQGNVGGYEQYF TGCGCCAGCAGCACGGGACAGGGTAATGTTGGTGGCTACGAGCAGTACTTC
TRBJ2-2 TRBV18 NA NA CASSPSSMNTGELFF TGTGCCAGCTCACCAAGTAGCATGAACACCGGGGAGCTGTTTTTT
TRBJ1-2 TRBV5-1 few NA CASSLSRQGYTF TGCGCCAGCAGCTTGTCGAGGCAGGGCTACACCTTC
TRBJ1-1 TRBV30 NA NA CAWRVPTGYTEAFF TGTGCCTGGAGGGTTCCGACAGGCTACACGGAGGCTTTCTTT
TRBJ2-1 TRBV7-2 NA TRBD2 CASSLEPSGVTEQFF TGTGCCAGCAGCTTAGAGCCTAGCGGGGTGACTGAGCAGTTCTTC
TRBJ2-5 TRBV27 NA NA CASSRVGVVWETQYF TGTGCCAGCAGCCGTGTTGGCGTGGTGTGGGAGACCCAGTACTTC
TRBJ2-2 TRBV6-5 NA NA CASSYLPGANTGELFF TGTGCCAGCAGTTACTTACCAGGAGCCAACACCGGGGAGCTGTTTTTT
TRBJ2-7 TRBV19 NA TRBD1 CASRATGTTYEQYF TGTGCCAGTCGAGCGACAGGGACAACTTACGAGCAGTACTTC